The TCR beta chain under discussion was sequenced for a study of blood T cell repertoires in COVID-19. Background on the study: The origin of the acute and convalescent COVID-19 samples was the United States, Italy and Spain. In each case, the material was cDNA or gDNA derived from T cells, B-cell-depleted T cells, or PBMCs.

The repertoire was sequenced with immunoSEQ multiplex PCR; TCRdb's copy has only in-frame clones and lacks some. This repertoire shows about 350,000 clones, approximately 91% found once; its top ten account for 7% to 8%. V dropped 3 bases and J dropped 2; count of bases not matched to a gene: 7. CDR1 and CDR2 from the germline V gene are LGHDT and YNNKEL (reference sequence). The CDR3 spans 17 residues. V gene TRBV3-1 (or the pseudogene TRBV3-2) combines with J gene TRBJ1-3; 10 bases are a match to TRBD1. The sequence was collected from an older woman with COVID-19, enrolled during active disease. The sample was peripheral blood. CDR3 sequence reads: CASSHRTGGFTGNTIYF. CDR3 bases: TGTGCCAGCAGCCACCGGACAGGGGGGTTTACTGGAAACACCATATATTTT.